This T cell receptor beta chain was documented in a study of blood T cell repertoires in COVID-19. Across the whole study: Acute and convalescent COVID-19 specimens originated in the United States, Italy and Spain. PBMCs, B-cell-depleted T cells, or T cells provided the cDNA or gDNA that made up the material.

The CDR3 consists of 13 residues. Looked up from germline, CDR1 is LGHDT and CDR2 is YNNKEL (reference sequence). V was clipped by 0 bases and J by 6 bases, with 8 bases between them. Under the authors' procedure: Estimated nucleated cell counts came from reference gene primer amplification. Generated by immunoSEQ multiplex PCR, the TCRdb table keeps only in-frame clones and is missing some. V and J calls and clone size are those listed in that table; D and trimming were worked out from the DNA. The sample holds 240,000 or so clones, approximately 86% seen once. The sequence derives from a woman in her seventies with active or convalescent COVID-19. Sequenced material: peripheral blood. The chain carries TRBV3-1 (or the pseudogene TRBV3-2) and TRBJ1-1; a weak D match, TRBD1 (6 bases). This CDR3 is CASSQDEGAEAFF. CDR3 bases: TGTGCCAGCAGCCAAGATGAGGGGGCTGAAGCTTTCTTT.